These 28 T cell receptor beta chains were all obtained from the same sample, sequenced in a study of shared clonotypes between healthy human individuals. Assay: immunoSEQ multiplex PCR; the TCRdb copy retains only in-frame clones and omits some. Here the sample spans around 1,000,000 clones, about 72% being singletons. Sequencing was carried out using memory CD4+ T cells from PBMCs. The subset is: CD45RA-negative fraction. Every receptor here comes from a young man in good health. Some clones in this sample may be carry-over from other donors' samples.

The chain has TRBV5-4 and TRBJ2-5; TRBD2 matches 15 bases. Trimming at V came to 2 bases and at J to 3 bases, leaving 5 bases not matched to a gene. The CDR3 sequence is 17 residues long. From germline, CDR1 is SGHNT and CDR2 YYREEE (reference sequence). The CDR3 DNA follows: TGTGCCAGCAGCTTTCGGACTAGCGGGAGGGGGGAAGAGACCCAGTACTTC. Amino acid sequence: CASSFRTSGRGEETQYF.

This clone was seen at least ten times. V is TRBV12-5 and J is TRBJ1-2, with TRBD1 as a possible D gene (5 bases). CDR3 length: 16 amino acids. Germline loops: CDR1 LGHNT, CDR2 FRNRAP. Trimming removed 5 bases at V and 8 bases at J, with 24 bases between. The CDR3 nucleotides are TGTGCTAGTGGTGCCCCCTCGGGGAGTCGAAACAGGGGCTACACCTTC. Amino acid sequence: CASGAPSGSRNRGYTF.

This clone was seen once. The chain joins TRBV5-1 to TRBJ1-2; 10 bases are shared with TRBD1. Germline V lookup: CDR1 SGHRS, CDR2 YFSETQ. V shed 4 bases, J shed 2 bases, and the junction held 11 bases outside the gene matches. This CDR3 is built from 17 residues. DNA of the CDR3: TGCGCCAGCAGCCCCATCGGGACAGGGGACATAAACTATGGCTACACCTTC. Translation gives CASSPIGTGDINYGYTF.

J is TRBJ1-4 and V is TRBV5-1, with a tentative D call TRBD1 (5 bases). Germline assignment: CDR1 SGHRS and CDR2 YFSETQ. The germline V and J ends were trimmed by 5 bases and 1 base, with 9 bases remaining between them. The length of the CDR3 is 14 residues. CDR3 nucleotides: TGCGCCAGCAGGCCCCAGGGAACTAATGAAAAACTGTTTTTT. Encoded protein: CASRPQGTNEKLFF.

V usage is TRBV5-1 and J usage is TRBJ1-1; the D gene is possibly TRBD1 (6 bases). The germline CDR1 and CDR2 sequences are SGHRS and YFSETQ. The CDR3 has 15 amino acids. V shed 3 bases and J shed 1 base, with 13 bases lying between them. The CDR3 bases are TGCGCCAGCAGCTCGCCCGAGGGGGGGAACACTGAAGCTTTCTTT. It specifies CASSSPEGGNTEAFF.

Remarks on this clone: A much larger clone lies one base from this, so it may be a read error. The V and J genes are TRBV4-2 and TRBJ2-7, with 7 bases fitting TRBD2. Germline CDR1 LGHNA, CDR2 YNFKEQ. The CDR3 contains 11 residues. With 3 bases clipped from V and 7 bases from J, the junction kept 0 bases outside the gene matches. The CDR3 region has the DNA TGTGCCAGCAGCCACGGGGGGGAGCAGTACTTC. It specifies CASSHGGEQYF.

The chain joins TRBV27 to TRBJ2-1; TRBD2 aligns across 7 bases. V shed 6 bases and J 0 bases; nucleotides not matched to a gene: 5. CDR3 length: 15 residues. The germline gives CDR1 MNHEY, CDR2 SMNVEV (reference sequence). Here the CDR3 DNA reads TGTGCCAGCAGGCGGAGCGGGATCTCCTACAATGAGCAGTTCTTC. Amino acids: CASRRSGISYNEQFF.

The CDR3 region has the DNA TGTGCCAGCAGCTCCCTGGCCAGGGTAAAGTGGAGTAACTATGGCTACACCTTC. Amino acids: CASSSLARVKWSNYGYTF. The J gene is TRBJ1-2, the V gene TRBV28; D may be TRBD1 (5 bases). CDR1 and CDR2 (germline): MDHEN, SYDVKM. The CDR3 spans 18 residues. V gave up 6 bases and J gave up 1 base, with 24 bases separating them.

For this clone: This may stem from a read error, because a much larger clone lies one nucleotide away. The sample contains more than one DNA sequence encoding this CDR3. The rearrangement joins TRBV7-3 to TRBJ1-1, with D possibly TRBD1 on 6 matching bases. The CDR3 covers 13 residues. The germline CDR1 and CDR2 sequences are SGHTA and FQGTGA. V was pared by 4 bases and J by 2 bases, with 8 bases between. CDR3 in amino acids: CASSSDRNTEAFF. The CDR3 nucleotides are TGTGCCAGCAGCTCGGACAGAAACACTGAAGCTTTCTTT.

This clone was detected ten times or more. The chain joins TRBV28 to TRBJ1-2; D perhaps matches TRBD1 (5 bases). V lost 6 bases and J 1 base, leaving 15 bases between the germline ends. There are 15 residues in the CDR3. Germline V gene data show CDR1 as MDHEN and CDR2 as SYDVKM. CDR3 nucleotides: TGTGCCAGCAGGCCCCAGGGTTCGTTTAACTATGGCTACACCTTC. It yields the protein CASRPQGSFNYGYTF.

This chain uses TRBV5-4 with TRBJ2-7; 7 nucleotides match TRBD1. The germline gives CDR1 SGHNT, CDR2 YYREEE (reference sequence). This CDR3 region has 14 residues. Losses at the gene ends were 4 bases for V and 6 bases for J; bases not matched to a gene: 10. The CDR3 loop is CASSQGQDLGEQYF. The CDR3 DNA reads as TGTGCCAGCAGCCAAGGACAGGACTTGGGCGAGCAGTACTTC.

The chain is built from TRBV4-3 and TRBJ1-1; possible D gene TRBD1, 5 bases. V lost 3 bases and J lost 4, with 15 bases in between. Germline V gene lookup returns CDR1 LGHNA and CDR2 YSLEER. The CDR3 is 15 amino acids. Written as DNA, the CDR3 is TGCGCCAGCAGCCAGGACCCGGGGGTAGGCACTGAAGCTTTCTTT. Protein sequence: CASSQDPGVGTEAFF.

The chain couples TRBV6-5 to TRBJ1-5; 7 bases are a match to TRBD1. V lost 4 bases, J lost 5 bases, and 2 bases stayed unmatched. The CDR3 covers 13 residues. Per germline, CDR1 MNHEY and CDR2 SVGAGI. The CDR3 is CASSLQGHQPQHF. The DNA for the CDR3 is TGTGCCAGCAGTTTACAGGGGCATCAGCCCCAGCATTTT.

The chain carries TRBV4-2 and TRBJ2-6; possibly TRBD1 for D (6 bases). The V gene lost 4 bases and the J gene lost 1 base, with 17 bases spanning the gap. The CDR3 loop spans 18 amino acids. CDR1 is LGHNA, CDR2 YNFKEQ, per germline. DNA for the CDR3: TGTGCCAGCAGCCTAGCCGGGACGGACAGTTCTGGGGCCAACGTCCTGACTTTC. This translates into CASSLAGTDSSGANVLTF.

Only one count was recorded for this clone. The V gene is TRBV5-4, the J gene TRBJ2-7; no reliable D call. This CDR3 region has 14 residues. Germline values: CDR1 SGHNT, CDR2 YYREEE (reference sequence). V gave up 0 bases and J gave up 0 bases, with 7 bases separating them. The CDR3 reads CASSLDISSYEQYF. CDR3 in DNA: TGTGCCAGCAGCTTGGACATTAGCTCCTACGAGCAGTACTTC.

The chain links TRBV5-8 to TRBJ2-6; D remains unclear. Germline V gene lookup returns CDR1 SGHTS and CDR2 YDEGEE. Trimming took off 0 bases at V and 0 bases at J, with 7 bases between the two ends. The CDR3 covers 16 residues. The CDR3 reads CASSLGIHSGANVLTF. CDR3 DNA: TGTGCCAGCAGCTTGGGTATCCACTCTGGGGCCAACGTCCTGACTTTC.

The gene calls are TRBV14 and TRBJ1-4; D is unresolved. Trimming cost V 2 bases and J 10 bases, with 11 bases left between them. This CDR3 has 13 amino acids. Germline CDR1 and CDR2: SGHDN and FVKESK. The DNA for the CDR3 is TGTGCCAGCAGCCAAACCTCAGACCGAAAACTGTTTTTT. It translates to CASSQTSDRKLFF.

The chain is built from TRBV6-1 and TRBJ2-7; D assignment may be TRBD1 or TRBD2 (5 bases each). The germline CDR1 and CDR2 sequences are MNHNS and SASEGT. CDR3 size: 16 residues. The germline V and J ends were trimmed by 2 bases and 4 bases, with 18 bases remaining between them. CDR3 residues: CASSENEGTEGYEQYF. The DNA for the CDR3 is TGTGCCAGCAGTGAAAACGAGGGGACCGAGGGGTACGAGCAGTACTTC.

J is TRBJ2-2 and V is TRBV5-1; 11 bases agree with TRBD2. The CDR3 has 15 amino acids. Unmatched junction bases numbered 6, after V lost 7 bases and J lost 4 bases. CDR1 and CDR2 from the germline V gene are SGHRS and YFSETQ. The CDR3 sequence is CASRLLAGGTGELFF. In DNA form, the CDR3 reads TGCGCCAGCCGTCTGCTAGCGGGAGGCACCGGGGAGCTGTTTTTT.

V is TRBV4-2 and J is TRBJ2-2; no clear D gene. The CDR3 length is 16 residues. CDR1 is LGHNA and CDR2 is YNFKEQ in the germline V gene. The V and J ends lost 0 bases and 8 bases respectively, with 16 bases between them. The DNA for the CDR3 is TGTGCCAGCAGCCAAGACCCTACTACCCTGGGGGGGGAGCTGTTTTTT. It specifies CASSQDPTTLGGELFF.

The chain is built from TRBV18 and TRBJ2-5; no reliable D call. Germline V lookup: CDR1 KGHSH, CDR2 LQKENI. V lost 6 bases and J 3 bases, leaving 11 bases between the germline ends. The CDR3 is 13 residues long. The CDR3 DNA follows: TGTGCCAGCTCCCTACACATAAAAGAGACCCAGTACTTC. Its protein is CASSLHIKETQYF. The full variable domain, with the rest looked up from reference TRBV18 and TRBJ2-5, is NAGVMQNPRHLVRRRGQEARLRCSPMKGHSHVYWYRQLPEEGLKFMVYLQKENIIDESGMPKERFSAEFPKEGPSILRIQQVVRGDSAAYFCASSLHIKETQYFGPGTRLLVL.

V is TRBV28 and J is TRBJ2-6; D tentatively reads TRBD1 or TRBD2 (5 bases each). V lost 4 bases to trimming and J lost 0 bases, with 10 bases between them. Germline-derived CDR1 and CDR2 are MDHEN and SYDVKM. The CDR3 spans 16 residues. CDR3 sequence (DNA): TGTGCCAGCAGTTCCGCAGGGAGCTCTGGGGCCAACGTCCTGACTTTC. Its translation: CASSSAGSSGANVLTF.

V usage is TRBV28 and J usage is TRBJ2-1, with TRBD2 matching over 8 bases. The CDR3 spans 16 residues. Germline CDR1 and CDR2: MDHEN and SYDVKM. Trimming removed 8 bases from V and 10 bases from J; junction bases left unmatched: 19. The CDR3 sequence: CASGSGSADLQGEQFF. Written as DNA, the CDR3 is TGTGCCAGCGGAAGCGGGAGTGCGGACCTACAGGGCGAGCAGTTCTTC.

The chain links TRBV7-2 to TRBJ2-3; D is uncertain. V was shortened by 2 bases and J by 0 bases, with 12 bases between the two germline ends. Per the germline V gene, CDR1 is SGHTA and CDR2 is FQGNSA. The CDR3 length is 16 residues. DNA for the CDR3: TGTGCCAGCAGCTTATTCAGTACCACTAGCACAGATACGCAGTATTTT. Protein sequence: CASSLFSTTSTDTQYF.

This clone occurred many times. The V gene is TRBV4-2, the J gene TRBJ2-5; the D gene is possibly TRBD2 (5 bases). CDR1 is LGHNA, CDR2 YNFKEQ, per germline. This CDR3 is built from 13 residues. Trimming pared 4 bases from V and 5 bases from J, leaving 11 bases between. CDR3 region: CASSLTGGETQYF. The DNA for the CDR3 is TGTGCCAGCAGCCTAACGGGCGGGGAGACCCAGTACTTC.

The chain carries TRBV7-9 and TRBJ2-7, with D unclear. The CDR3 extends over 15 amino acids. The V end lost 1 base, the J end lost 3 bases, and 13 bases lay between the germline ends. Germline values: CDR1 SEHNR, CDR2 FQNEAQ (reference sequence). Here the CDR3 reads CASSLVSADNYEQYF. The CDR3 nucleotides are TGTGCCAGCAGCTTAGTCTCGGCAGACAACTACGAGCAGTACTTC.

V usage is TRBV15 and J usage is TRBJ2-2; D not certain. CDR1 and CDR2 (germline): LNHNV, YYDKDF (reference sequence). CDR3 length: 14 amino acids. V dropped 5 bases and J dropped 1 base, with 8 bases sitting between them. CDR3 in amino acids: CATSRTRNTGELFF. DNA for the CDR3: TGTGCCACCAGCCGAACAAGGAACACCGGGGAGCTGTTTTTT.

The gene calls are TRBV28 and TRBJ2-1, with TRBD1 matching over 7 bases. Losses at the gene ends were 1 base for V and 6 bases for J; bases not matched to a gene: 6. The V gene's germline CDR1 is MDHEN and CDR2 SYDVKM. The CDR3 loop spans 15 amino acids. The CDR3 DNA is TGTGCCAGCAGTTTATCCTACAGGGGTAGCAATGAGCAGTTCTTC. This gives the protein CASSLSYRGSNEQFF.